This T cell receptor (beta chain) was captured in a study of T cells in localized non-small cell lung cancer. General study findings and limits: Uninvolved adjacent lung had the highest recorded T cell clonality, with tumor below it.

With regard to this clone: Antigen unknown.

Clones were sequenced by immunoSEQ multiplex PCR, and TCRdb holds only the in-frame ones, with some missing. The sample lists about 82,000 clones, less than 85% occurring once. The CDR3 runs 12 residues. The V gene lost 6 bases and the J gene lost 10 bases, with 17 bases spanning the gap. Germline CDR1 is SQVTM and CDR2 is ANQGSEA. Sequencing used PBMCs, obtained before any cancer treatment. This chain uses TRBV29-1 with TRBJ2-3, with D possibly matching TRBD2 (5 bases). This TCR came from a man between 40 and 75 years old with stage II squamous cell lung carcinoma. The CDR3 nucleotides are TGCAGCGTGAGTCACTCGGGGATAGCGCAGTATTTT. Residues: CSVSHSGIAQYF.